This T cell receptor beta chain was documented in a study of T cells in localized non-small cell lung cancer. Study findings and constraints: Peak T cell clonality was found in uninvolved adjacent lung, exceeding tumor. Out of the top 100 tumor clones, a median about 57 were seen in adjacent lung. In the blood, greater T cell density corresponded to longer overall survival.

Details on this clone: Antigen: not known.

The assay was immunoSEQ multiplex PCR, and TCRdb's table has in-frame clones only and misses some. The sample records some 50,000 clones, over 80% being singletons. The source material was peripheral blood mononuclear cells, sampled before any cancer treatment. The sequence came from a man aged 40-75 years with stage III lung adenocarcinoma.

The CDR3 is CASSGGQVSGNTIYF. CDR3 in DNA: TGCGCCAGCAGCGGGGGACAGGTCTCTGGAAACACCATATATTTT. The chain carries TRBV5-1 and TRBJ1-3; 8 bases align to TRBD1. Germline V gene lookup returns CDR1 SGHRS and CDR2 YFSETQ. CDR3 size: 15 residues. The V segment lost 4 bases and the J segment 0 bases; nucleotides outside the gene matches: 3. The full variable domain, its missing parts supplied by reference TRBV5-1 and TRBJ1-3, is KAGVTQTPRYLIKTRGQQVTLSCSPISGHRSVSWYQQTPGQGLQFLFEYFSETQRNKGNFPGRFSGRQFSNSRSEMNVSTLELGDSALYLCASSGGQVSGNTIYFGEGSWLTVV.